A single sample is the source of the 5 T cell receptor beta chains below, sequenced in a study of shared clonotypes between healthy human individuals. Method: immunoSEQ multiplex PCR; TCRdb's copy keeps in-frame clones and lacks some. Among 2,500,000 or so clones listed, 85% to 95% were seen once. The sample taken for sequencing was naive CD4+ T cells from PBMCs. As to subset: CD45RA+ positively selected. Receptor source: a man younger than 35 in good health. Some clones in this sample may be carry-over from other donors' samples.

The chain is built from TRBV9 and TRBJ2-7, with D possibly being TRBD1 or TRBD2 (5 bases each). Per the germline V gene, CDR1 is SGDLS and CDR2 is YYNGEE. The CDR3 sequence is 14 residues long. Trimming shortened V by 0 bases and J by 3 bases, and 10 bases separated the two germline ends. This CDR3 is CASSVGGGIYEQYF. The CDR3 DNA reads TGTGCCAGCAGCGTAGGTGGGGGTATCTACGAGCAGTACTTC.

The chain couples TRBV4-1 to TRBJ1-2; D unclear. The CDR3 runs 15 residues. Germline V CDR1 and CDR2: MGHRA, YSYEKL. With 0 bases removed from V and 8 bases from J, the gap between germline ends came to 16 bases. The CDR3 here is CASSQESGYGLGYTF. The CDR3 region has the DNA TGCGCCAGCAGCCAAGAATCGGGATATGGTTTAGGCTACACCTTC.

This chain connects TRBV19 to TRBJ1-2; possible D gene TRBD1, 6 bases. The germline gives CDR1 LNHDA, CDR2 SQIVND (reference sequence). CDR3 length equals 15 residues. V lost 3 bases and J lost 6, with 17 bases in between. The CDR3 spells CASSIGGAHRDGYTF. The CDR3 DNA reads TGTGCCAGTAGTATTGGGGGCGCCCACAGGGATGGCTACACCTTC.

CDR3 bases: TGTGCCTGTCGTTCGGCGGAGGGAGGGTATGGCTACACCTTC. Translation: CACRSAEGGYGYTF. V and J are TRBV30 and TRBJ1-2; D is undetermined. The V gene lost 6 bases and the J gene lost 5 bases, with 19 bases spanning the gap. The CDR3 is made up of 14 amino acids. Germline CDR1 reads GTSNPN; CDR2 reads SVGIG (reference sequence).

This chain joins TRBV2 and TRBJ1-4, with TRBD1 as a possible D gene (6 bases). Germline loops: CDR1 SNHLY, CDR2 FYNNEI. Deletions cut 2 bases from V and 8 bases from J, with 15 bases between. This CDR3 contains 15 residues. The CDR3 DNA is TGTGCCAGCAGTGAATCTCCAGGGGTGTACGAAAAACTGTTTTTT. It encodes CASSESPGVYEKLFF.